These 29 T cell receptor beta chains share one sample of origin, sequenced in a study of molecular identifiers for immune sequencing clone quantification (dated by TCRdb to 2017 to 2018). Receptors were amplified or captured by PCR. Sequencing was carried out with an Illumina HiSeq 4000. The public reads were quality trimmed at Q25 with fastp and then assembled into clones with MiXCR by TCRdb, keeping productive beta chains. All rows with the same CDR3 protein become a single entry with the most common DNA and genes. The sample includes approximately 500,000 distinct CDR3 sequences, with 20% to 25% observed a single time. About 0.8% of the sample is in the top ten clones. Input material: naive CD8+ T cells from blood, with Jurkat cell RNA spiked in. The cell subset or site label of this sample denotes: FACS-sorted CD8+CD4-CCR7+CD45RA+ naive T cells. Receptor source: a human donor in good health. Some libraries in this study had Jurkat cell RNA spiked in.

This clonotype was counted at least ten times. This chain connects TRBV23-1 to TRBJ1-2, with TRBD1 matching over 8 bases. TRBV23-1 is an ORF; its function is uncertain. The ends lost 7 bases at V and 2 bases at J; junction bases unmatched: 3. The CDR3 loop spans 13 amino acids. The DNA of the CDR3 is TGCGCCAGCACCGGACAGGGAAACTATGGCTACACCTTC. Translating it yields CASTGQGNYGYTF.

Turning to this clonotype: One junction end does not reproduce the germline sequence, and a read error may be involved. V is TRBV6-2 or TRBV6-3 and J is TRBJ2-2, with 7 bases identical to TRBD1. Per germline, CDR1 MNHEY and CDR2 SVGEGT. The length of the CDR3 is 15 residues. In DNA form, the CDR3 reads TGTACCAGCAGTTACCGGGCAGGGGGCACCGGGGAGCTGTTTTTT. Its protein product is CTSSYRAGGTGELFF.

About this clonotype itself: One end of the junction fails to match germline, which may point to a read error. The CDR3 nucleotides are TGTGCCACCTGTCCCGGCAGGAGCACAGATACGCGGTATTTT. It yields the protein CATCPGRSTDTRYF. The J gene is TRBJ2-3, the V gene TRBV24-1; no reliable D call. The CDR3 runs to 14 residues. Germline V lookup: CDR1 KGHDR, CDR2 SFDVKD.

Regarding this clonotype: The conserved phenylalanine or tryptophan normally closing the CDR3 is absent here, so this likely arose from a read error. The rearrangement links TRBV4-1 to TRBJ2-5, with 7 positions matching TRBD2. There are 14 residues in the CDR3. Trimming took 0 bases from V and 4 from J; bases not matched to a gene: 2. CDR1 is MGHRA, CDR2 YSYEKL, per germline. CDR3 amino acids: CASSQDWGGETQYL. The CDR3 nucleotides are TGCGCCAGCAGCCAAGATTGGGGGGGAGAGACCCAGTACCTC.

To note about this clonotype: Lacking the conserved final phenylalanine or tryptophan, this CDR3 likely reflects a read error. The V gene is TRBV6-4, the J gene TRBJ2-6; D remains unclear. Germline values: CDR1 MRHNA, CDR2 SNTAGT. The CDR3 has 14 amino acids. V lost 4 bases to trimming and J lost 0 bases, with 4 bases between them. CDR3 sequence (DNA): TGTGCCAGCAGTGCTGGCTCTGGGGCCAACGTCCTGACTCTC. Translating it yields CASSAGSGANVLTL.

With respect to this clonotype: A much more abundant neighbour one base away suggests this may be a read error. This sequence joins TRBV3-1 and TRBJ2-5; 7 bases map to TRBD2. V dropped 4 bases and J dropped 3; count of bases not matched to a gene: 5. Per the germline V gene, CDR1 is LGHDT and CDR2 is YNNKEL (reference sequence). The CDR3 spans 14 residues. In nucleotides, the CDR3 is TGTGCCAGCAGCCTACCGGGACTAAAAGAGACCCAGTACTTC. Translation gives CASSLPGLKETQYF.

The CDR3 region is CASSPHWGLAVTNTGELFF. The CDR3 bases are TGTGCCAGCAGCCCGCATTGGGGGCTAGCGGTTACAAACACCGGGGAGCTGTTTTTT. The chain recombines TRBV4-2 with TRBJ2-2, with D perhaps TRBD2 (7 bases). The CDR3 runs to 19 residues. The germline V gene has CDR1 LGHNA and CDR2 YNFKEQ. V was cut by 4 bases and J by 2 bases, with 23 bases left in between.

As regards this clonotype: A much larger clone differs by one base, so this may be a read error. The chain recombines TRBV6-5 with TRBJ1-1, with D maybe TRBD1 (6 bases). Per the germline V gene, CDR1 is MNHEY and CDR2 is SVGAGI. The CDR3 extends over 15 amino acids. The CDR3 sequence is CACSYSLQGGSEAFF. The CDR3 DNA sequence: TGTGCCTGCAGTTACTCCCTACAGGGCGGGTCTGAAGCTTTCTTT.

This clonotype was detected ten times or more. The chain employs TRBV11-2 and TRBJ2-4; 9 bases align to TRBD1. Trimming at V came to 5 bases and at J to 9 bases, leaving 5 bases not matched to a gene. The CDR3 totals 13 residues. Germline V CDR1 and CDR2: SGHAT, FQNNGV. The CDR3 sequence: CASSQPGQGIQYF. The CDR3 nucleotides read TGTGCCAGCAGCCAACCGGGACAGGGCATTCAGTACTTC.

Only a few counts were recorded for this clonotype. CDR3: CASSYTSGGRDEQFF. In DNA, the CDR3 is TGTGCCAGCAGCTATACTAGCGGGGGGCGGGATGAGCAGTTCTTC. The rearrangement uses TRBV11-2 and TRBJ2-1; 12 bases are a match to TRBD2. The CDR3 contains 15 residues. Trimming cost V 4 bases and J 8 bases; bases outside gene matches: 6. Germline CDR1 is SGHAT and CDR2 is FQNNGV. Full variable domain (missing parts from reference TRBV11-2 and TRBJ2-1): EAGVAQSPRYKIIEKRQSVAFWCNPISGHATLYWYQQILGQGPKLLIQFQNNGVVDDSQLPKDRFSAERLKGVDSTLKIQPAKLEDSAVYLCASSYTSGGRDEQFFGPGTRLTVL.

In this sample, this clonotype turned up many times. The V and J genes are TRBV4-3 and TRBJ2-7; D is possibly TRBD1 (6 bases). The CDR3 length is 15 residues. Trimming left V 0 bases short and J 0 bases short, with 9 bases between. CDR1 LGHNA and CDR2 YSLEER come from the germline V gene. The CDR3 loop reads CASSQDLDSSYEQYF. The CDR3 coding sequence is TGCGCCAGCAGCCAAGATTTGGACAGCTCCTACGAGCAGTACTTC.

V and J are TRBV10-1 and TRBJ2-1; 11 bases agree with TRBD2. The CDR3 is made up of 18 amino acids. J gave up 8 bases and V 6 bases, and 18 bases lay outside the gene matches. The germline gives CDR1 WNHNN, CDR2 SYGVQD (reference sequence). The CDR3 here is CASSPNNAKTSGVDEQFF. CDR3 bases: TGCGCCAGCAGCCCTAACAACGCCAAGACTAGCGGGGTGGATGAGCAGTTCTTC.

The table lists this clonotype with many counts. V and J are TRBV6-2 or TRBV6-3 and TRBJ1-1; D remains ambiguous. The CDR3 is 13 residues long. V dropped 1 base and J dropped 4 bases, with 7 bases sitting between them. The germline gives CDR1 MNHEY, CDR2 SVGEGT. The chain's CDR3 is CASSYLRITEAFF. Written as DNA, the CDR3 is TGTGCCAGCAGTTACTTACGGATCACTGAAGCTTTCTTT.

This clonotype was seen at least ten times. The CDR3 region is CASSSDMDYGYTF. CDR3 DNA: TGTGCCAGCAGCTCGGACATGGACTATGGCTACACCTTC. The chain links TRBV7-9 to TRBJ1-2, with D perhaps matching TRBD1 (5 bases). V was clipped by 4 bases and J by 3 bases, with 9 bases between them. From germline, CDR1 is SEHNR and CDR2 FQNEAQ (reference sequence). The CDR3 covers 13 residues.

The chain joins TRBV6-6 to TRBJ2-7; perhaps TRBD1 as D (6 bases). The CDR3 runs 15 residues. Germline CDR1 and CDR2: MNHNY and SVGAGI (reference sequence). Trimming stripped 5 bases from V and 3 bases from J, with 17 bases between. The DNA of the CDR3 is TGTGCCAGCAGTCCGACAGGTCCAGGCGACTACGAGCAGTACTTC. Protein: CASSPTGPGDYEQYF.

The chain employs TRBV6-1 and TRBJ1-2, with D possibly TRBD1 on 6 matching bases. The germline V gene encodes CDR1 MNHNS and CDR2 SASEGT. The germline V and J ends were trimmed by 0 bases and 2 bases, with 13 bases remaining between them. The CDR3 spans 16 residues. CDR3 bases: TGTGCCAGCAGTGAAGCTAAAACAGGGCGAAACTATGGCTACACCTTC. Translated, it gives CASSEAKTGRNYGYTF.

This clonotype was seen ten or more times. The chain carries TRBV2 and TRBJ1-1; TRBD1 might be the D (5 bases). The CDR3 consists of 12 residues. Trimming took 6 bases from V and 0 from J, leaving 5 bases between them. Germline V gene data show CDR1 as SNHLY and CDR2 as FYNNEI. DNA for the CDR3: TGTGCCAGCAGGGACATGAACACTGAAGCTTTCTTT. It yields the protein CASRDMNTEAFF.

The chain carries TRBV27 and TRBJ2-7; TRBD1 aligns across 7 bases. With V trimmed by 2 bases and J by 0 bases, 4 bases remained unmatched. Germline assignment: CDR1 MNHEY and CDR2 SMNVEV (reference sequence). The CDR3 contains 15 residues. This CDR3 is CASSLRTGVSYEQYF. The CDR3, as DNA: TGTGCCAGCAGTTTAAGGACAGGTGTCTCCTACGAGCAGTACTTC.

This clonotype was seen repeatedly, ten times or more. The V gene is TRBV20-1, the J gene TRBJ1-1; D gene ambiguous. Germline values: CDR1 DFQATT, CDR2 SNEGSKA (reference sequence). V dropped 5 bases and J dropped 5 bases, with 9 bases sitting between them. This CDR3 region has 11 residues. The CDR3 DNA is TGCAGTGCTCCTTGGGATACTGAAGCTTTCTTT. Its protein is CSAPWDTEAFF.

Concerning this clonotype itself: A read error may produce the germline difference seen at one junction end. The V call is TRBV6-2 or TRBV6-3, the J call TRBJ2-1; D possibly uses TRBD1 or TRBD2 (5 bases each). Germline CDR1 and CDR2: MNHEY and SVGEGT. The CDR3 length is 11 residues. Here the CDR3 reads CAGSPGTEQFF. The DNA for the CDR3 is TGTGCCGGCAGTCCCGGGACTGAGCAGTTCTTC.

The chain couples TRBV7-2 to TRBJ2-4, with TRBD1 matching over 8 bases. CDR1 and CDR2 from the germline V gene are SGHTA and FQGNSA. V lost 7 bases to trimming and J lost 9 bases; unmatched junction nucleotides: 11. The CDR3 is made up of 14 amino acids. The CDR3 loop reads CASTHLDREPIQYF. The CDR3 nucleotides read TGTGCCAGCACCCATCTGGACAGGGAACCCATTCAGTACTTC.

This clonotype was picked up one time. Given a much more abundant clone one base away, this may be a read error. CDR3 sequence (DNA): TGTACCAGCAGAAACACAGGGGGCTATACTGGGGCCAACGTCCTGACTTTC. It yields the protein CTSRNTGGYTGANVLTF. The chain couples TRBV27 to TRBJ2-6, with TRBD1 matching over 9 bases. The CDR3 length is 17 residues. CDR1 and CDR2 from the germline V gene are MNHEY and SMNVEV (reference sequence). Looking up the rest from reference TRBV27 and TRBJ2-6 gives the full variable domain: EAQVTQNPRYLITVTGKKLTVTCSQNMNHEYMSWYRQDPGLGLRQIYYSMNVEVTDKGDVPEGYKVSRKEKRNFPLILESPSPNQTSLYFCTSRNTGGYTGANVLTFGAGSRLTVL.

For the CDR3, the DNA is TGTGCCAGTAGTAGCGAGCTAGCGGGCGCCTACAATGAGCAGTTCTTC. It codes for CASSSELAGAYNEQFF. The chain joins TRBV19 to TRBJ2-1; 8 nucleotides match TRBD2. This CDR3 contains 16 residues. CDR1 and CDR2 (germline): LNHDA, SQIVND (reference sequence). The ends lost 4 bases at V and 2 bases at J; junction bases unmatched: 7.

On this clonotype: A junction end diverges from the germline sequence, so it may reflect a read error. This rearrangement joins TRBV5-6 to TRBJ2-1; the match to TRBD2 covers 11 bases. Per germline, CDR1 SGHDT and CDR2 YYEEEE. This CDR3 has 17 amino acids. DNA for the CDR3: TGTACCAGCAGCCCGGGGGGTACTAGCGGGGGTTGGGATGAGCAGTTCTTC. Protein sequence: CTSSPGGTSGGWDEQFF.

The CDR3 loop is CASSRNRRGSSYNEQFF. The CDR3 region has the DNA TGCGCCAGCAGCCGAAACCGACGGGGGAGCTCCTACAATGAGCAGTTCTTC. The genes are TRBV4-1 and TRBJ2-1; D possibly corresponds to TRBD2 (6 bases). Germline V lookup: CDR1 MGHRA, CDR2 YSYEKL. V dropped 4 bases and J dropped 0 bases, with 16 bases sitting between them. This CDR3 is built from 17 residues.

This clonotype was found many times. This rearrangement joins TRBV7-2 to TRBJ2-3, with D tentatively TRBD2 (7 bases). CDR1 SGHTA and CDR2 FQGNSA come from the germline V gene. Trimming removed 1 base at V and 6 bases at J, with 14 bases between. This CDR3 contains 15 residues. This chain's CDR3 is CASSLVGGGRDTQYF. The CDR3 DNA reads TGTGCCAGCAGCTTAGTTGGGGGGGGCCGGGATACGCAGTATTTT.

This clonotype was found a few times. The V gene is TRBV7-9, the J gene TRBJ2-3; TRBD2 matches 9 bases. From germline, CDR1 is SEHNR and CDR2 FQNEAQ (reference sequence). V lost 5 bases to trimming and J lost 5 bases; unmatched junction nucleotides: 17. The CDR3 runs to 18 residues. The CDR3 nucleotides are TGTGCCAGCAGCCTACCCCTCGGTTTGGGCGGGAGGGTAGATACGCAGTATTTT. It specifies CASSLPLGLGGRVDTQYF.

This clonotype has a single count. This may be a read error: a much more frequent sequence differs by one nucleotide. V and J are TRBV10-3 and TRBJ2-3, with unresolved D. The CDR3 loop spans 14 amino acids. The V gene's germline CDR1 is ENHRY and CDR2 SYGVKD. Between the trimmed V and J ends, which lost 2 bases and 4 bases, there was a span of 10 bases. The CDR3 spells CAISEGRYADTQYF. The CDR3 nucleotides are TGTGCCATCAGTGAGGGTCGCTACGCAGATACGCAGTATTTT.

This clonotype was seen only a few times. The chain has TRBV7-6 and TRBJ2-7; 10 bases agree with TRBD2. Per germline, CDR1 SGHVS and CDR2 FNYEAQ. The J segment lost 5 bases and the V segment lost 4 bases, leaving 8 bases of the junction unmatched. This CDR3 contains 15 residues. In nucleotides, the CDR3 is TGTGCCAGCAGCTGGACAGGGCTAGCGGGAGACGAGCAGTACTTC. Its translation: CASSWTGLAGDEQYF.